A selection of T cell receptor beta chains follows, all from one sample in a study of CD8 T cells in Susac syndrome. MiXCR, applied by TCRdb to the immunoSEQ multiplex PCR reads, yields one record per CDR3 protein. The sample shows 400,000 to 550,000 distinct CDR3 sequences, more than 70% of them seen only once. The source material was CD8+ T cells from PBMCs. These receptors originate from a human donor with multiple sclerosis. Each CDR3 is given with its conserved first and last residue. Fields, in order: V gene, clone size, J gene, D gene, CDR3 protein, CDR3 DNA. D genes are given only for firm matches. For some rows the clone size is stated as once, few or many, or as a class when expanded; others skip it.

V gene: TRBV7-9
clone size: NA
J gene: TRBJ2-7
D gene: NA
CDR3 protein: CASSLGQLNVYEQYF
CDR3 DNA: TGTGCCAGCAGCTTAGGGCAGTTGAATGTCTACGAGCAGTACTTC

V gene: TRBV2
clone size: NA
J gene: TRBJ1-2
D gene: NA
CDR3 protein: CANTRTQGDYGYTF
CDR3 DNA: TGTGCCAACACGCGCACCCAAGGCGACTATGGCTACACCTTC

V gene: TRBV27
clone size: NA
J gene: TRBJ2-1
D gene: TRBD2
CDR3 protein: CASSLAGTSGSNEQFF
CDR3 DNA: TGTGCCAGCAGTCTCGCCGGGACTAGCGGGAGTAATGAGCAGTTCTTC

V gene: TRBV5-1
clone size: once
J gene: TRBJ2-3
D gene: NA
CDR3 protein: CASRAGTDTQYF
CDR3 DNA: TGCGCCAGCAGAGCCGGCACAGATACGCAGTATTTT

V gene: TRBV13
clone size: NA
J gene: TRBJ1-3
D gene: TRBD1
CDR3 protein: CASSFQGAFSGNTIYF
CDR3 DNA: TGTGCCAGCAGCTTTCAGGGGGCCTTCTCTGGAAACACCATATATTTT

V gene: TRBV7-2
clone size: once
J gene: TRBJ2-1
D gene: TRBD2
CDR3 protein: CASSLAASGLIDEQFF
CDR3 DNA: TGTGCCAGCAGCTTAGCTGCTAGCGGGCTGATTGATGAGCAGTTCTTC

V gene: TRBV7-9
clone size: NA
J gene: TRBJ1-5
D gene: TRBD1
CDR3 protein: CASSPETGGTQPQHF
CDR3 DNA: TGTGCCAGCAGCCCAGAGACAGGGGGCACTCAGCCCCAGCATTTT

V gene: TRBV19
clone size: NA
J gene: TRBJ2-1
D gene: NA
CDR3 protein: CASSIGPPNNEQFF
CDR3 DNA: TGTGCCAGCTCCATAGGTCCTCCGAACAATGAGCAGTTCTTC

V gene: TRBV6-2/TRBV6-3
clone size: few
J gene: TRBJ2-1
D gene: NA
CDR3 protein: CASSFIGEVSYNEQFF
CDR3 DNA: TGTGCCAGCAGTTTTATTGGGGAGGTTTCCTACAATGAGCAGTTCTTC

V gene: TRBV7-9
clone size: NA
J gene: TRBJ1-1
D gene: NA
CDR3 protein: CASSLGIGNTEAFF
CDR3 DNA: TGTGCCAGCAGCTTAGGGATCGGAAACACTGAAGCTTTCTTT

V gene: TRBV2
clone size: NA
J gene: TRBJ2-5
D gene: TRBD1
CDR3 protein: CASRGLDRDQETQYF
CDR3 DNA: TGTGCCAGCCGTGGTCTGGACAGGGATCAAGAGACCCAGTACTTC

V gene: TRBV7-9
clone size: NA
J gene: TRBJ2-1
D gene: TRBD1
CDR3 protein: CASSSDRAPNEQFF
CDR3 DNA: TGTGCCAGCAGCTCTGACAGGGCCCCAAATGAGCAGTTCTTC

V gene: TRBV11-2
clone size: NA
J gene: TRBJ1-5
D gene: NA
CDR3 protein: CASRQWGDDQPQHF
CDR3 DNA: TGTGCCAGCAGACAGTGGGGGGACGATCAGCCCCAGCATTTT

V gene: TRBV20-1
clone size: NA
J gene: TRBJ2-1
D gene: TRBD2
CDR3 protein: CSASSLGERGYNEQFF
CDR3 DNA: TGCAGTGCTAGTTCATTAGGGGAGCGGGGATACAATGAGCAGTTCTTC

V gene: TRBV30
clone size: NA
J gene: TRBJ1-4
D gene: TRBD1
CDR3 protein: CAWGQGLNEKLFF
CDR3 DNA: TGTGCCTGGGGACAGGGATTGAATGAAAAACTGTTTTTT

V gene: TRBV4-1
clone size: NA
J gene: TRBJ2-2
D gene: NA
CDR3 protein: CASSQDTGTGGELFF
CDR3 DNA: TGCGCCAGCAGCCAAGATACAGGGACGGGCGGGGAGCTGTTTTTT

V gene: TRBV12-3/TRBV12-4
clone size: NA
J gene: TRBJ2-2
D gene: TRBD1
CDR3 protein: CASSMTGVVGELFF
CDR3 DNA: TGTGCCAGCAGTATGACAGGGGTGGTCGGGGAGCTGTTTTTT

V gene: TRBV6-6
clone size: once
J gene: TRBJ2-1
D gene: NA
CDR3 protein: CASSTGGTTEYNEQFF
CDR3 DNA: TGTGCCAGCAGTACCGGGGGGACAACCGAGTACAATGAGCAGTTCTTC

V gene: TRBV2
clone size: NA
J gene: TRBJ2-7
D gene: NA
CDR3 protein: CASSDDREEAFYEQYF
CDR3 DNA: TGTGCCAGCAGTGATGACAGGGAGGAGGCGTTTTACGAGCAGTACTTC

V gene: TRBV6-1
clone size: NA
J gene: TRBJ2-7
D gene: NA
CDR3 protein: CASSVIQAYEQYF
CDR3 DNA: TGTGCCAGCAGTGTAATACAGGCTTACGAGCAGTACTTC

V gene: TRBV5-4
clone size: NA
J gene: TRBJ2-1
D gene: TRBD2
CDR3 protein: CASSGTTSGLYNEQFF
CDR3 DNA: TGTGCCAGCAGCGGAACGACTAGCGGTTTATACAATGAGCAGTTCTTC

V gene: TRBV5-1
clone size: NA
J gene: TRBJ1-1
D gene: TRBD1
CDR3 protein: CASSPLGQGNTEAFF
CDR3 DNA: TGCGCCAGCAGCCCCCTGGGACAGGGGAACACTGAAGCTTTCTTT

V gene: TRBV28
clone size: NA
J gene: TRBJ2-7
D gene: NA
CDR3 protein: CASSPRIASYEQYF
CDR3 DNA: TGTGCCAGCAGTCCCCGGATCGCCTCCTACGAGCAGTACTTC

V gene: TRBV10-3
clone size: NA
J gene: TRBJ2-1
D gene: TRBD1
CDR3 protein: CAIRPHDRGPYNEQFF
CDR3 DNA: TGTGCCATCAGGCCCCACGACAGGGGGCCCTACAATGAGCAGTTCTTC

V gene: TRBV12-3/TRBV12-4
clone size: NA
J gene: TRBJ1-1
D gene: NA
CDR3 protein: CASSVGTMTEAFF
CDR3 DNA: TGTGCCAGCAGTGTTGGGACAATGACTGAAGCTTTCTTT

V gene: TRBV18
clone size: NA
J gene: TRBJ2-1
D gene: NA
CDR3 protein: CASSPWGVSYNEQFF
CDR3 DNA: TGTGCCAGCTCACCATGGGGGGTCTCCTACAATGAGCAGTTCTTC

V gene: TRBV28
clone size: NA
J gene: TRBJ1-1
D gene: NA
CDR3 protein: CASSLDLKGNTEAFF
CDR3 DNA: TGTGCCAGCAGTCTGGACCTTAAGGGGAACACTGAAGCTTTCTTT

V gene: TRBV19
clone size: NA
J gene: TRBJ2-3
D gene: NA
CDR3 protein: CASSSRAGSFGTQYF
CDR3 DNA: TGTGCCAGTAGTTCCAGGGCCGGGAGTTTCGGTACGCAGTATTTT